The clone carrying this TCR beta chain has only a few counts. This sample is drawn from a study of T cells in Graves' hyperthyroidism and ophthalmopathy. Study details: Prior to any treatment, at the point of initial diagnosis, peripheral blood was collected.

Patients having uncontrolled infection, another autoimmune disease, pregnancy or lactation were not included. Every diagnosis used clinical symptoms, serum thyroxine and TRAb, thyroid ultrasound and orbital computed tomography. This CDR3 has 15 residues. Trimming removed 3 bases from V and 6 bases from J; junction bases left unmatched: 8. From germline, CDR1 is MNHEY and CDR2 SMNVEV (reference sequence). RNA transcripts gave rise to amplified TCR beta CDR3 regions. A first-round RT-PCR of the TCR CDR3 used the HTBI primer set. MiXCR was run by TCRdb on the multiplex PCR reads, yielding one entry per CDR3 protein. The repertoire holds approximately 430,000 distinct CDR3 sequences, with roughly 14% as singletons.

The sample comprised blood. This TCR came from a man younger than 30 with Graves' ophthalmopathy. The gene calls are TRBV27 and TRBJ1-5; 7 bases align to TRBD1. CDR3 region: CASSFRGRVGQPQHF. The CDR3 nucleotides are TGTGCCAGCAGTTTTAGGGGGCGGGTGGGTCAGCCCCAGCATTTT.